The source of this T cell receptor beta chain is a study of patients and donors after allogeneic stem cell transplantation. CDR1 is SGHTA and CDR2 is FQGNSA in the germline V gene. This CDR3 region has 13 residues. V lost 5 bases, J lost 8 bases, and 15 bases lay in between. TCRdb reprocessed the RT-PCR reads with MiXCR, giving one entry per CDR3 protein. The data show 150,000 to 200,000 distinct CDR3 sequences, 24% seen once. This clonotype was found a few times. The origin of this receptor is a human donor who was either an allogeneic HSCT recipient or a stem cell or donor lymphocyte infusion donor (not recorded which). It is not recorded whose cells these are; they may come from a transplant donor. Sequences were obtained from blood, either unsorted or a sorted T cell fraction (not recorded which). This chain joins TRBV7-2 and TRBJ1-2; D gene uncertain. The CDR3 DNA follows: TGTGCCAGCAGCACGACCTCAAGTGGAGGCTACACCTTC. This gives the protein CASSTTSSGGYTF.